This passage covers 18 T cell receptor beta chains from one sample sequenced in a study of cytomegalovirus exposure and HLA in healthy donors. Repertoires were generated with immunoSEQ multiplex PCR, while TCRdb's copy carries only in-frame clones and drops some. The repertoire has roughly 50,000 clones, approximately 93% of them found once; the top ten carry 1.5% to 2%. Sequencing used PBMCs. These TCRs come from a woman between 18 and 29 years old in good health and CMV-seropositive.

V and J are TRBV7-2 and TRBJ1-2; 10 bases are a match to TRBD1. With 1 base clipped from V and 8 bases from J, the junction kept 7 bases outside the gene matches. The CDR3 spans 15 residues. In germline, CDR1 is SGHTA, CDR2 FQGNSA. The CDR3 here is CASSLVGTGEGGYTF. CDR3 in DNA: TGTGCCAGCAGCTTAGTGGGGACAGGGGAGGGCGGCTACACCTTC.

The chain uses TRBV7-2 and TRBJ2-6; TRBD1 agrees at 8 bases. This CDR3 spans 18 amino acids. Per germline, CDR1 SGHTA and CDR2 FQGNSA. V lost 5 bases and J lost 0; bases outside the gene matches: 9. The CDR3 coding sequence is TGTGCCAGCAGCCCTCAGGGGGCCCTACTCTCTGGGGCCAACGTCCTGACTTTC. It encodes CASSPQGALLSGANVLTF.

The rearrangement joins TRBV10-3 to TRBJ2-7; TRBD1 might be the D (5 bases). Germline V lookup: CDR1 ENHRY, CDR2 SYGVKD. V was clipped by 6 bases and J by 4 bases, with 7 bases between them. This CDR3 has 11 residues. The DNA of the CDR3 is TGTGCCATCAGAGACAGTTACGAGCAGTACTTC. Its translation is CAIRDSYEQYF.

In nucleotides, the CDR3 is TGTGCCAGCAGTTGGACAGCTCTGAAGGGCAATCAGCCCCAGCATTTT. Protein sequence: CASSWTALKGNQPQHF. The rearrangement links TRBV6-5 to TRBJ1-5, with D possibly being TRBD1 (6 bases). V gave up 4 bases and J gave up 2 bases, with 15 bases separating them. The CDR3 has 16 residues. From germline, CDR1 is MNHEY and CDR2 SVGAGI.

This rearrangement joins TRBV27 to TRBJ1-2, with D perhaps matching TRBD1 (5 bases). The CDR3 runs to 16 residues. V was trimmed by 1 base and J by 7 bases, leaving 19 bases between them. In germline, CDR1 is MNHEY, CDR2 SMNVEV (reference sequence). The CDR3 DNA sequence: TGTGCCAGCAGTTTATACCCCCCAGGGTCTAGGCCTGGCTACACCTTC. Residues: CASSLYPPGSRPGYTF.

This rearrangement joins TRBV21-1 to TRBJ2-5; the table gives TRBD2 as D, unverified against the DNA. TRBV21-1 is termed a pseudogene. The CDR3 sequence is 15 residues long. In DNA form, the CDR3 reads TGTGCCAGCATCATCCGGGGAGGGAGGGATGAGACCCAGTACTTC. This codes for CASIIRGGRDETQYF.

The chain joins TRBV5-1 to TRBJ2-1, with 9 bases aligning to TRBD1. The CDR3 has 17 residues. V gave up 2 bases and J gave up 8 bases; unmatched junction bases: 14. Germline CDR1 reads SGHRS; CDR2 reads YFSETQ. In nucleotides, the CDR3 is TGCGCCAGCAGCTTCCTCTCCGGGACAGGGAAGGGCGATGAGCAGTTCTTC. Translating gives CASSFLSGTGKGDEQFF.

The chain joins TRBV7-6 to TRBJ2-1; 7 bases are shared with TRBD2. The CDR3 contains 16 residues. Germline V gives CDR1 SGHVS, CDR2 FNYEAQ. V dropped 4 bases and J dropped 1; count of bases not matched to a gene: 7. The CDR3 loop is CASSSRIGGSYNEQFF. Written as DNA, the CDR3 is TGTGCCAGCAGCTCCCGTATCGGGGGGTCCTACAATGAGCAGTTCTTC.

The chain joins TRBV4-1 to TRBJ2-7, with TRBD2 as a possible D gene (5 bases). V gave up 0 bases and J gave up 0 bases, with 9 bases separating them. The CDR3 spans 15 residues. The germline V gene has CDR1 MGHRA and CDR2 YSYEKL. The CDR3 loop is CASSQDRGSSYEQYF. The CDR3 DNA reads as TGCGCCAGCAGCCAAGACCGGGGAAGCTCCTACGAGCAGTACTTC.

The rearrangement joins TRBV4-3 to TRBJ1-4, with 8 bases aligning to TRBD1. The CDR3 length is 14 residues. The junction had 3 bases not matched to a gene; V was cut back by 2 bases and J by 7 bases. The V gene's germline CDR1 is LGHNA and CDR2 YSLEER. The DNA for the CDR3 is TGCGCCAGCAGCCAATCAGGGGGCAGTGAAAAACTGTTTTTT. It codes for CASSQSGGSEKLFF.

The genes are TRBV2 and TRBJ2-3, with D uncertain. With 1 base removed from V and 2 bases from J, the gap between germline ends came to 10 bases. The germline gives CDR1 SNHLY, CDR2 FYNNEI. This CDR3 contains 15 residues. CDR3 residues: CASSEGHLYTDTQYF. The CDR3 region has the DNA TGTGCCAGCAGTGAAGGGCACCTTTACACAGATACGCAGTATTTT.

J is TRBJ1-1 and V is TRBV6-5; the D is unclear. Trimming left V 5 bases short and J 11 bases short, with 6 bases between. The CDR3 contains 9 residues. Germline assignment: CDR1 MNHEY and CDR2 SVGAGI. The CDR3 DNA sequence: TGTGCCAGCAGTGATCGGGCTTTCTTT. Its translation is CASSDRAFF.

The chain employs TRBV19 and TRBJ1-5, with 7 bases fitting TRBD1. Losses at the gene ends were 6 bases for V and 1 base for J; bases not matched to a gene: 6. CDR1 is LNHDA, CDR2 SQIVND, per germline (reference sequence). The CDR3 runs 15 residues. This chain's CDR3 is CASSKGQTSNQPQHF. For the CDR3, the DNA is TGTGCCAGTAGCAAGGGACAGACCAGCAATCAGCCCCAGCATTTT.

This clone has a single count. In nucleotides, the CDR3 is TGCGCCAGCAGAGACACGGGATCACCTTTTGAGGGCAATCAGCCCCAGCATTTT. It codes for CASRDTGSPFEGNQPQHF. The J gene is TRBJ1-5, the V gene TRBV23-1, with D uncertain. TRBV23-1 is annotated as an ORF whose role is uncertain. The V end lost 6 bases, the J end lost 2 bases, and 23 bases lay between the germline ends. The CDR3 loop spans 18 amino acids.

J is TRBJ1-5 and V is TRBV5-5; the D gene is possibly TRBD1 (5 bases). The CDR3 has 15 residues. Germline V gene data show CDR1 as SGHKS and CDR2 as YYEKEE (reference sequence). Trimming left V 4 bases short and J 2 bases short, with 13 bases between. DNA for the CDR3: TGTGCCAGCAGCGTGGGATCACAGGGCAATCAGCCCCAGCATTTT. Translated, it gives CASSVGSQGNQPQHF.

This chain joins TRBV4-1 and TRBJ2-1; D not resolved. Trimming shortened V by 0 bases and J by 8 bases, and 8 bases separated the two germline ends. The CDR3 consists of 13 residues. Germline CDR1 MGHRA, CDR2 YSYEKL. CDR3 sequence reads: CASSQEFVDEQFF. The DNA of the CDR3 is TGCGCCAGCAGCCAAGAGTTCGTCGATGAGCAGTTCTTC.

V usage is TRBV5-1 and J usage is TRBJ2-7; 8 nucleotides match TRBD1. The germline gives CDR1 SGHRS, CDR2 YFSETQ. The CDR3 runs to 16 residues. Trimming took 4 bases from V and 0 from J; bases not matched to a gene: 9. The DNA of the CDR3 is TGCGCCAGCAGCCCCGGGACAGGCAAGAGCTCCTACGAGCAGTACTTC. This codes for CASSPGTGKSSYEQYF.

This clone was observed once. Written as DNA, the CDR3 is TGCGCCAGCGGGGCAGGGGACGGTTCACCCCTCCACTTT. Translating gives CASGAGDGSPLHF. V is TRBV5-1 and J is TRBJ1-6; D might be TRBD1 (6 bases). CDR3 length: 13 residues. V was clipped by 7 bases and J by 9 bases, with 14 bases between them. CDR1 and CDR2 from the germline V gene are SGHRS and YFSETQ.